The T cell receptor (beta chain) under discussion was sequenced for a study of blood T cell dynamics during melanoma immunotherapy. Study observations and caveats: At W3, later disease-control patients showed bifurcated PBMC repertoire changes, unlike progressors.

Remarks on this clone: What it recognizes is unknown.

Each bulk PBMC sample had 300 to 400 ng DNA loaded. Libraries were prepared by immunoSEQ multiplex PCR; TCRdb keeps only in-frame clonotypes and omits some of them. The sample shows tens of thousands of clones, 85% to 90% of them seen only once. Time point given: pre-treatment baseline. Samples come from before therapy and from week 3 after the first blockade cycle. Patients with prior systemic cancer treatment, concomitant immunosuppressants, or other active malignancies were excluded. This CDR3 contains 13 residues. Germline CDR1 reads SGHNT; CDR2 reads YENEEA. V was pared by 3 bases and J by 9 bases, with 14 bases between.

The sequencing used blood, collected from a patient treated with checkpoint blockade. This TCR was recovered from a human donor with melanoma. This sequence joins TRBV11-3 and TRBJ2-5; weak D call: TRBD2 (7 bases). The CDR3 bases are TGTGCCAGCAGCTTCGGGGGCGGGAGAGCCCAGTACTTC. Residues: CASSFGGGRAQYF.